This section outlines one T cell receptor (beta chain) sequence together with its context. As yet, its antigen is unknown. These data are taken from a study of cytomegalovirus exposure and HLA in healthy donors. Study in general: Across 300 to 400 genotyped donors, approximately 80% landed in the Caucasian-associated ancestry cluster.

The PCR contained 60 Vbeta and 13 Jbeta primers. This table comes from immunoSEQ multiplex PCR, and its TCRdb copy is limited to in-frame clones, with some not included. The sample holds tens of thousands of clones, 60% to 80% seen once. Notes on the study in general: Later analysis reportedly placed an Asian-associated ancestry cluster below the roughly 680-donor mean in N-insertions. Among CMV-associated TCR beta chains, most appeared HLA-restricted in a later analysis.

The clonotype originates from a woman aged 45-60 years in good health and CMV-seropositive. Input material: PBMCs.

The CDR3 protein is CASSLTTSGGFEQFF. The CDR3 DNA reads as TGTGCCAGCAGCTTAACGACTAGCGGGGGGTTCGAGCAGTTCTTC. This chain uses TRBV11-3 with TRBJ2-1; 13 bases fit TRBD2. J was trimmed by 10 bases and V by 2 bases; bases with no gene match: 5. This CDR3 has 15 amino acids. Per the germline V gene, CDR1 is SGHNT and CDR2 is YENEEA.